The 17 T cell receptor beta chains given below trace back to one sample, sequenced in a study of OX40 agonist ivuxolimab in advanced cancers. The protocol used for the library was the immunoSEQ multiplex PCR assay. What TCRdb holds here is the immuneACCESS table cut down to in-frame rearrangements. Part of the clones is not present; checked against another copy, under half of the missing clones reflect an unresolved V gene, and the others are unexplained. Counted in this sample were fewer than 25,000 clones; roughly 90% of them appeared once. The ten top clones hold around 29% of the sample. The material sequenced was CD4+ or CD8+ T cells sorted from blood, taken in a trial of the OX40 agonist ivuxolimab. Receptor source: an adult with an advanced solid tumor such as melanoma, head and neck, liver or kidney cancer.

The J gene is TRBJ2-2, the V gene TRBV29-1; 9 bases line up with TRBD2. The J segment lost 5 bases and the V segment lost 4 bases, leaving 8 bases of the junction unmatched. The CDR3 is 15 amino acids. Germline assignment: CDR1 SQVTM and CDR2 ANQGSEA. The CDR3 bases are TGCAGCGTTGGGATAGCGGGAGTGGAAACCGGGGAGCTGTTTTTT. Protein sequence: CSVGIAGVETGELFF.

The rearrangement joins TRBV6-6 to TRBJ1-4, with D possibly matching TRBD1 (5 bases). The CDR3 sequence is 14 residues long. The V gene lost 2 bases and the J gene lost 5 bases, with 9 bases spanning the gap. The germline V gene encodes CDR1 MNHNY and CDR2 SVGAGI (reference sequence). CDR3 nucleotide sequence: TGTGCCAGCAGTTACGTTCCAGGGAATGAAAAACTGTTTTTT. Amino acid sequence: CASSYVPGNEKLFF.

This clone was seen a handful of times. This chain joins TRBV6-5 and TRBJ1-6, with a tentative D call TRBD1 (5 bases). This CDR3 contains 14 residues. V was trimmed by 2 bases and J by 12 bases, leaving 14 bases between them. Germline-derived CDR1 and CDR2 are MNHEY and SVGAGI. The CDR3 region has the DNA TGTGCCAGCAGTTACAGAGGGGATCCCATACCCCTCCACTTT. Amino acids: CASSYRGDPIPLHF.

The V gene is TRBV6-1, the J gene TRBJ2-2; D uncertain. The germline V gene has CDR1 MNHNS and CDR2 SASEGT. V lost 7 bases, J lost 9 bases, and 18 bases lay in between. CDR3 length equals 14 residues. The CDR3 is CASILTISHRELFF. CDR3 in DNA: TGTGCCAGCATCTTGACGATCTCCCACCGGGAGCTGTTTTTT.

As for this clone: An end of the junction does not agree with germline; a read error may underlie this. J is TRBJ2-7 and V is TRBV7-6; 9 positions agree with TRBD1. CDR1 is SGHVS, CDR2 FNYEAQ, per germline. This CDR3 is built from 13 residues. The CDR3 is CASSLPGQGPRHF. CDR3 nucleotide sequence: TGTGCCAGCAGCTTACCCGGACAGGGGCCAAGGCACTTC.

The gene calls are TRBV7-2 and TRBJ2-3; D is perhaps TRBD1 or TRBD2 (5 bases each). In germline, CDR1 is SGHTA, CDR2 FQGNSA. The CDR3 is 15 residues long. The V end was cut by 2 bases, the J end by 1 base, with 10 bases between. Here the CDR3 reads CASSLRDRRTDTQYF. Here the CDR3 DNA reads TGTGCCAGCAGCTTAAGGGACCGACGCACAGATACGCAGTATTTT.

The J gene is TRBJ2-5, the V gene TRBV5-4; tentatively, D is TRBD1 (5 bases). The J call may be wrong; the DNA end is better matched by TRBJ2-7. The CDR3 loop spans 13 amino acids. Germline-derived CDR1 and CDR2 are SGHNT and YYREEE (reference sequence). CDR3 coding DNA: TGTGCCAGCAGCGTGGACACCATCTACGAGCAGTACTTC. It is translated as CASSVDTIYEQYF.

The rearrangement joins TRBV14 to TRBJ2-1; 13 bases line up with TRBD2. Germline CDR1 and CDR2: SGHDN and FVKESK. With 5 bases clipped from V and 7 bases from J, the junction kept 8 bases outside the gene matches. The CDR3 is 16 residues long. The CDR3 sequence is CASSAGLAGVSNEQFF. The CDR3 DNA reads as TGTGCCAGCAGCGCTGGACTAGCGGGAGTATCAAATGAGCAGTTCTTC.

This clone was recorded only once. This chain uses TRBV5-1 with TRBJ1-4; 12 nucleotides align to TRBD1. Trimming took 3 bases from V and 8 from J; bases not matched to a gene: 5. This CDR3 has 15 amino acids. Germline CDR1 and CDR2: SGHRS and YFSETQ. Here the CDR3 reads CASSSAGQGAEKLFF. In DNA, the CDR3 is TGCGCCAGCAGCTCCGCGGGACAGGGGGCAGAAAAACTGTTTTTT.

The V and J genes are TRBV6-5 and TRBJ2-7; D is unresolved. CDR1 and CDR2 (germline): MNHEY, SVGAGI. This CDR3 has 11 residues. The V and J ends lost 1 base and 6 bases respectively, with 4 bases between them. Here the CDR3 reads CASSYLGEQYF. In DNA form, the CDR3 reads TGTGCCAGCAGTTACTTGGGCGAGCAGTACTTC.

The chain is built from TRBV4-1 and TRBJ2-3; D is unclear. Germline V gene data show CDR1 as MGHRA and CDR2 as YSYEKL. CDR3 size: 16 residues. The ends were cut back, 0 bases at V and 0 bases at J, with 10 bases in the middle. This CDR3 is CASSQDGKPSTDTQYF. The CDR3, as DNA: TGCGCCAGCAGCCAAGATGGCAAGCCTAGCACAGATACGCAGTATTTT.

The rearrangement joins TRBV11-2 to TRBJ2-1, with D possibly matching TRBD2 (5 bases). The CDR3 consists of 13 residues. Germline V gene lookup returns CDR1 SGHAT and CDR2 FQNNGV. With 5 bases removed from V and 6 bases from J, the gap between germline ends came to 11 bases. The CDR3 is CASSHGLSNEQFF. CDR3 DNA sequence: TGTGCCAGCAGCCACGGACTCAGCAATGAGCAGTTCTTC.

The sample holds one count of this clone. The gene calls are TRBV5-5 and TRBJ1-5; TRBD1 is a possible D gene (5 bases). The CDR3 extends over 15 amino acids. Germline V CDR1 and CDR2: SGHKS, YYEKEE (reference sequence). V gave up 0 bases and J gave up 1 base, with 8 bases separating them. The CDR3 region has the DNA TGTGCCAGCAGCTTGGCCCAGGGCAGCAATCAGCCCCAGCATTTT. Translation: CASSLAQGSNQPQHF.

This clone was counted only a few times. The V call is TRBV18, the J call TRBJ1-3, with a possible D match to TRBD1 (5 bases). The CDR3 length is 15 residues. CDR1 and CDR2 from the germline V gene are KGHSH and LQKENI. With 1 base removed from V and 6 bases from J, the gap between germline ends came to 13 bases. CDR3 sequence reads: CASSPLRGAENTIYF. The CDR3 coding sequence is TGTGCCAGCTCACCACTCCGGGGCGCGGAAAACACCATATATTTT. The full variable domain, completed using reference TRBV18 and TRBJ1-3, is NAGVMQNPRHLVRRRGQEARLRCSPMKGHSHVYWYRQLPEEGLKFMVYLQKENIIDESGMPKERFSAEFPKEGPSILRIQQVVRGDSAAYFCASSPLRGAENTIYFGEGSWLTVV.

The chain combines TRBV5-1 with TRBJ2-7; TRBD1 aligns across 8 bases. V gave up 5 bases and J gave up 0 bases; unmatched junction bases: 7. CDR1 and CDR2 (germline): SGHRS, YFSETQ. This CDR3 spans 15 amino acids. CDR3 nucleotide sequence: TGCGCCAGCAGGCCCCGGGACAGGTTCTCCTACGAGCAGTACTTC. This translates into CASRPRDRFSYEQYF.

The chain recombines TRBV6-5 with TRBJ1-6; possible D gene TRBD1, 5 bases. The V and J ends lost 4 bases and 7 bases respectively, with 11 bases between them. CDR1 is MNHEY and CDR2 is SVGAGI in the germline V gene. The length of the CDR3 is 14 residues. As DNA, the CDR3 is TGTGCCAGCAGTTCCCGGGGCCCGAATTCACCCCTCCACTTT. It is translated as CASSSRGPNSPLHF.

The J gene is TRBJ2-7, the V gene TRBV7-2; D remains ambiguous. The CDR3 consists of 14 residues. The germline V gene has CDR1 SGHTA and CDR2 FQGNSA. V shed 3 bases and J shed 2 bases, with 11 bases lying between them. CDR3 amino acids: CASSFHQGAYEQYF. Written as DNA, the CDR3 is TGTGCCAGCAGCTTCCATCAAGGAGCCTACGAGCAGTACTTC.